Sequencing of this TCR beta chain was carried out in a study of shared clonotypes between healthy human individuals. Concerning this clone: The antigen remains undetermined.

Positive CCR7 selection of CD45RO-negative cells yielded the naive CD8 cells, and terminally differentiated effector memory CD45RA+ cells were excluded. Authors' processing steps: Without quality scores, immunoSEQ junctional reads could not be filtered like full-length reads. Assay used: immunoSEQ multiplex PCR; TCRdb lists only in-frame clones, some missing. V and J calls and clone size are those listed in that table; D and trimming were worked out from the DNA. Seen here are approximately 840,000 clones, just over 95% observed once, and the top ten hold less than 0.25%. Study results and limitations: Naive subsets, compared against memory subsets, generally had larger estimated richness values. Some naive CD4 clonotypes, around 5%, turned up in common across a handful of donors. There were few donors, and this limited the genetic and exposure-history diversity represented.

This TCR came from a young man in good health. The material sequenced was naive CD8+ T cells sorted from blood.

The CDR3, as DNA: TGCGCCAGCAGCTTGCGAGGACAGGGTATCTACGAGCAGTACTTC. Translation: CASSLRGQGIYEQYF. This sequence joins TRBV5-1 and TRBJ2-7, with 8 bases matching TRBD1. The CDR3 is made up of 15 amino acids. Germline loops: CDR1 SGHRS, CDR2 YFSETQ. V lost 1 base, J lost 3 bases, and 6 bases stayed unmatched.